The TCR beta chain under discussion was sequenced for a study of cytomegalovirus exposure and HLA in healthy donors. Some clones are missing from TCRdb's copy, which holds only in-frame ones; the method was immunoSEQ multiplex PCR. The table includes roughly 350,000 clones, 86% detected once. Germline CDR1 SQVTM, CDR2 ANQGSEA. The CDR3 spans 14 residues. J lost 6 bases, V lost 2 bases, and 5 bases had no gene match. The sequence was obtained from a woman aged 18-35 years in good health and CMV-seronegative. Sequencing was carried out using PBMCs. The V gene is TRBV29-1, the J gene TRBJ1-1, with 11 positions matching TRBD1. The CDR3 DNA sequence: TGCAGCGTTGAACCGGGACAGGGGGTTTCTGAAGCTTTCTTT. Its protein is CSVEPGQGVSEAFF. The full variable domain, with the rest looked up from reference TRBV29-1 and TRBJ1-1, is SAVISQKPSRDICQRGTSLTIQCQVDSQVTMMFWYRQQPGQSLTLIATANQGSEATYESGFVIDKFPISRPNLTFSTLTVSNMSPEDSSIYLCSVEPGQGVSEAFFGQGTRLTVV.